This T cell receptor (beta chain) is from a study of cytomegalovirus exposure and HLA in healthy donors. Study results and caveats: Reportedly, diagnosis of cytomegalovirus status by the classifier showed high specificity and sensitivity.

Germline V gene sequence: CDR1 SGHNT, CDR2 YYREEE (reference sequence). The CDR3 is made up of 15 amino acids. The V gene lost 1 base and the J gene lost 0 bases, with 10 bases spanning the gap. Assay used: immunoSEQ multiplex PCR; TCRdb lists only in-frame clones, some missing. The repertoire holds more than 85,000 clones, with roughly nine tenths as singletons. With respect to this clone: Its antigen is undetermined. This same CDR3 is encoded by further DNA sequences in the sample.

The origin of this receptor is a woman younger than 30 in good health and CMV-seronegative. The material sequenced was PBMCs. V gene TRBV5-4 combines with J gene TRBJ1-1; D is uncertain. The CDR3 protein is CASSLYGEVNTEAFF. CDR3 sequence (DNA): TGTGCCAGCAGCTTGTACGGTGAGGTGAACACTGAAGCTTTCTTT.